The entry that follows covers one T cell receptor beta chain sequence. This sample is part of a study of cytomegalovirus exposure and HLA in healthy donors. Study overall: Around 77% of 398 genotyped donors fell in the Caucasian-associated ancestry cluster.

The PCR ran on 60 Vbeta and 13 Jbeta primers. Assay used: immunoSEQ multiplex PCR; TCRdb lists only in-frame clones, some missing. Of under 250,000 clones listed, around 82% were seen once; the top ten hold roughly 3%. V was pared by 2 bases and J by 7 bases, with 11 bases between. CDR1 and CDR2 (germline): MNHEY, SVGAGI. The CDR3 totals 13 residues. The V and J genes are TRBV6-5 and TRBJ1-2, with a weak D call TRBD1 (6 bases). This clonotype was obtained from a woman between 25 and 40 years old in good health and CMV-seronegative. The sequenced material came from PBMCs. The CDR3 DNA reads as TGTGCCAGCAGTTACGGGGGGGCGCGTGGCTACACCTTC. As protein: CASSYGGARGYTF.